The 9 T cell receptor beta chains listed next were all sequenced from one sample in a study of a mutant IDH1 vaccine in newly diagnosed glioma. Time point in this sample: week 11, during vaccination. The investigators gave 300 ug of mutant IDH1 20-mer peptide in each vaccine dose, together with topical imiquimod. No antigen has been identified for these receptors. Produced via immunoSEQ multiplex PCR; TCRdb's table is partial and in-frame only. The profile covers tens of thousands of clones, with roughly two thirds appearing a single time and roughly 9.6% taken by the ten largest. The specimen comprised peripheral blood mononuclear cells (PBMCs), sampled from a glioma patient whose treatment included an IDH1 peptide vaccine. These receptors were taken from a man aged 18 to 30 with glioma. Some clones in this sample may be carry-over from other donors' samples.

This clone has just one count. The rearrangement uses TRBV6-1 and TRBJ1-2; 7 nucleotides agree with TRBD1. CDR1 is MNHNS, CDR2 SASEGT, per germline. The CDR3 runs to 13 residues. J was trimmed by 7 bases and V by 7 bases; bases with no gene match: 9. The CDR3 bases are TGTGCCAGCATTGTTACAGGGGCAAGTGGCTACACCTTC. This translates into CASIVTGASGYTF.

The chain links TRBV6-5 to TRBJ2-7, with TRBD1 matching 8 bases. CDR1 is MNHEY, CDR2 SVGAGI, per germline. CDR3 size: 14 residues. The ends lost 2 bases at V and 2 bases at J; junction bases unmatched: 2. For the CDR3, the DNA is TGTGCCAGCAGTTACCAGGGACAGGCCTACGAGCAGTACTTC. Encoded protein: CASSYQGQAYEQYF.

The chain joins TRBV15 to TRBJ2-5; TRBD2 matches 16 bases. The germline V gene has CDR1 LNHNV and CDR2 YYDKDF (reference sequence). The CDR3 contains 17 residues. Trimming removed 5 bases from V and 5 bases from J; junction bases left unmatched: 8. The CDR3: CATSRGLAGGPVETQYF. DNA for the CDR3: TGTGCCACCAGCCGGGGACTAGCGGGAGGGCCGGTTGAGACCCAGTACTTC.

The rearrangement uses TRBV6-5 and TRBJ1-2, with a weak D call TRBD1 (5 bases). The germline V gene encodes CDR1 MNHEY and CDR2 SVGAGI. There are 15 residues in the CDR3. The CDR3 nucleotides read TGTGCTTCCGTACCCAGGGCAGGAGTCAACTATGGCTACACCTTC. Protein sequence: CASVPRAGVNYGYTF.

This chain connects TRBV6-1 to TRBJ1-2, with D unresolved. In germline, CDR1 is MNHNS, CDR2 SASEGT. The V end was cut by 8 bases, the J end by 2 bases, with 12 bases between. The length of the CDR3 is 13 residues. CDR3 sequence reads: CASQTGLNYGYTF. CDR3 DNA: TGTGCCAGCCAAACGGGGTTGAACTATGGCTACACCTTC.

V gene TRBV20-1 combines with J gene TRBJ1-2; D call uncertain. The CDR3 consists of 10 residues. The V end was cut by 3 bases, the J end by 5 bases, with 4 bases between. The germline CDR1 and CDR2 sequences are DFQATT and SNEGSKA (reference sequence). CDR3 DNA sequence: TGCAGTGCTAGTAATTATGGCTACACCTTC. It yields the protein CSASNYGYTF.

The genes are TRBV6-5 and TRBJ1-2; D is ambiguous. The CDR3 is 14 residues long. V lost 0 bases and J 7 bases, leaving 12 bases between the germline ends. Germline V CDR1 and CDR2: MNHEY, SVGAGI. This chain's CDR3 is CASSYSISVGGYTF. DNA of the CDR3: TGTGCCAGCAGTTACTCGATTTCTGTGGGTGGCTACACCTTC.

The V and J genes are TRBV4-3 and TRBJ2-1; 8 positions match TRBD2. The germline CDR1 and CDR2 sequences are LGHNA and YSLEER. CDR3 length: 16 amino acids. J gave up 3 bases and V 0 bases, and 4 bases lay outside the gene matches. The CDR3 coding sequence is TGCGCCAGCAGCCAAGAAGCGGGAGTTCTCTACAATGAGCAGTTCTTC. Residues: CASSQEAGVLYNEQFF.

The chain joins TRBV7-9 to TRBJ2-7; 7 bases agree with TRBD1. The germline V gene encodes CDR1 SEHNR and CDR2 FQNEAQ (reference sequence). V shed 3 bases, J shed 2 bases, and the junction held 10 bases outside the gene matches. The CDR3 totals 16 residues. The CDR3: CASSLAAGTDPYEQYF. The CDR3 coding sequence is TGTGCCAGCAGCTTGGCCGCCGGGACAGACCCCTACGAGCAGTACTTC.